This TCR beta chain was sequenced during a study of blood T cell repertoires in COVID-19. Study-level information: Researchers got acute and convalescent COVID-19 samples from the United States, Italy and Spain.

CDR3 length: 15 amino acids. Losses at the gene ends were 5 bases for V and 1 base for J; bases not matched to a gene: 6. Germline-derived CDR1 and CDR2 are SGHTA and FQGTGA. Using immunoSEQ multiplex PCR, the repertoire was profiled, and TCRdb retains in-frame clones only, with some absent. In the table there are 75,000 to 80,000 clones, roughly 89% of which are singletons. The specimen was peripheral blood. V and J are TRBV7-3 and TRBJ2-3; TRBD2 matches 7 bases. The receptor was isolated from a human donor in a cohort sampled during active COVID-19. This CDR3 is CASSPTGGRTDTQYF. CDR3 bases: TGTGCCAGCAGCCCTACGGGGGGACGCACAGATACGCAGTATTTT.